These 15 T cell receptor beta chains share one sample of origin, sequenced in a study of blood T cell repertoires in COVID-19. This table comes from immunoSEQ multiplex PCR, and its TCRdb copy is limited to in-frame clones, with some not included. This sample carries approximately 150,000 clones, approximately 86% of them seen once, and the ten largest clones take 7% to 10%. The sequencing input was peripheral blood. These receptor sequences come from a woman in her sixties or seventies with acute or convalescent COVID-19.

CDR3 sequence (DNA): TGTGCCAGCAGTGGCCGACTACCGACAGAGACCCAGTACTTC. Amino acids: CASSGRLPTETQYF. J is TRBJ2-5 and V is TRBV2, with D tentatively TRBD2 (5 bases). The ends were cut back, 4 bases at V and 4 bases at J, with 13 bases in the middle. CDR1 SNHLY and CDR2 FYNNEI come from the germline V gene. The CDR3 loop spans 14 amino acids.

This clone occurred a few times. V gene TRBV24-1 combines with J gene TRBJ2-3, with D perhaps TRBD1 (6 bases). This CDR3 comprises 15 residues. Trimming took off 1 base at V and 3 bases at J, with 10 bases between the two ends. Germline CDR1 reads KGHDR; CDR2 reads SFDVKD. CDR3 residues: CATSDFGRGTDTQYF. The CDR3 DNA sequence: TGTGCCACCAGTGATTTTGGCAGGGGTACAGATACGCAGTATTTT.

The chain links TRBV28 to TRBJ1-5; weak D call: TRBD1 (5 bases). Trimming pared 5 bases from V and 6 bases from J, leaving 14 bases between. CDR3 size: 14 residues. Looked up from germline, CDR1 is MDHEN and CDR2 is SYDVKM. The CDR3 DNA is TGTGCCAGCAGTACAGGTGCCCGCGGTCAGCCCCAGCATTTT. It codes for CASSTGARGQPQHF. Based on the CDR3 plus reference TRBV28 and TRBJ1-5, the full variable domain is DVKVTQSSRYLVKRTGEKVFLECVQDMDHENMFWYRQDPGLGLRLIYFSYDVKMKEKGDIPEGYSVSREKKERFSLILESASTNQTSMYLCASSTGARGQPQHFGDGTRLSIL.

The rearrangement links TRBV20-1 to TRBJ2-1; 8 nucleotides match TRBD1. This CDR3 has 14 amino acids. Germline V lookup: CDR1 DFQATT, CDR2 SNEGSKA (reference sequence). Trimming at V came to 3 bases and at J to 7 bases, leaving 8 bases not matched to a gene. The DNA of the CDR3 is TGCAGTGCTAGTGAGGGGACAGGTTGGAATGAGCAGTTCTTC. Translating gives CSASEGTGWNEQFF.

The gene calls are TRBV11-2 and TRBJ1-5, with D possibly being TRBD1 (5 bases). V was clipped by 0 bases and J by 5 bases, with 8 bases between them. In germline, CDR1 is SGHAT, CDR2 FQNNGV. The CDR3 consists of 14 residues. The CDR3 DNA reads as TGTGCCAGCAGCTTAGAAGGGGTCTATCAGCCCCAGCATTTT. Protein sequence: CASSLEGVYQPQHF.

J is TRBJ2-3 and V is TRBV9; 11 bases match TRBD2. The length of the CDR3 is 15 residues. The trim removed 3 bases at V and 4 bases at J, leaving 4 bases unmatched. The germline gives CDR1 SGDLS, CDR2 YYNGEE. The CDR3 DNA is TGTGCCAGCAGCGCTAGCGGGGGGCTGTCAGATACGCAGTATTTT. It specifies CASSASGGLSDTQYF.

The CDR3 nucleotides read TGTGCCATCAGTGGCTCTCGGAGGGGCCAGACGAACACCGGGGAGCTGTTTTTT. Its translation is CAISGSRRGQTNTGELFF. This chain connects TRBV10-3 to TRBJ2-2, with D possibly TRBD2 on 6 matching bases. The CDR3 is 18 amino acids. Trimming shortened V by 4 bases and J by 0 bases, and 18 bases separated the two germline ends. Germline CDR1 ENHRY, CDR2 SYGVKD.

The chain has TRBV19 and TRBJ1-1; a weak D match, TRBD1 (5 bases). The V gene's germline CDR1 is LNHDA and CDR2 SQIVND (reference sequence). Trimming stripped 4 bases from V and 7 bases from J, with 25 bases between. CDR3 length: 17 amino acids. Here the CDR3 DNA reads TGTGCCAGTAGTAAAGGTGGTATGGGGGTCGCGGGGAGTGAAGCTTTCTTT. Protein sequence: CASSKGGMGVAGSEAFF.

V is TRBV10-1 and J is TRBJ1-2; 12 bases fit TRBD1. V gave up 6 bases and J gave up 1 base; unmatched junction bases: 9. CDR3 length: 17 residues. Germline V gives CDR1 WNHNN, CDR2 SYGVQD (reference sequence). The CDR3: CASRVPGQGASNYGYTF. The CDR3 nucleotides read TGCGCCAGCAGAGTCCCGGGACAGGGGGCCAGTAACTATGGCTACACCTTC.

The V and J genes are TRBV6-5 and TRBJ1-3; TRBD1 is a possible D gene (5 bases). This CDR3 is 13 amino acids long. Germline V gives CDR1 MNHEY, CDR2 SVGAGI. V lost 10 bases and J 2 bases, leaving 12 bases between the germline ends. The CDR3, as DNA: TGTGCCACGAGAGAGACAGCTGGAAACACCATATATTTT. Its protein product is CATRETAGNTIYF.

The chain links TRBV19 to TRBJ2-7, with D tentatively TRBD2 (6 bases). There are 14 residues in the CDR3. Germline values: CDR1 LNHDA, CDR2 SQIVND (reference sequence). V was trimmed by 4 bases and J by 2 bases, leaving 12 bases between them. The CDR3 here is CASSRGLAAYEQYF. DNA of the CDR3: TGTGCCAGTAGTAGGGGACTCGCCGCCTACGAGCAGTACTTC.

The chain carries TRBV2 and TRBJ1-1; weak D call: TRBD1 (5 bases). Trimming removed 9 bases from V and 4 bases from J, with 15 bases in between. Germline CDR1 reads SNHLY; CDR2 reads FYNNEI. This CDR3 has 13 residues. CDR3 in amino acids: CARQEGRFTEAFF. Here the CDR3 DNA reads TGTGCCAGACAGGAGGGGAGGTTCACTGAAGCTTTCTTT.

The chain combines TRBV6-5 with TRBJ2-7, with TRBD1 matching over 9 bases. The V and J ends lost 5 bases and 3 bases, in that order; junction bases with no gene match: 5. Germline V gene lookup returns CDR1 MNHEY and CDR2 SVGAGI. The length of the CDR3 is 14 residues. CDR3 nucleotides: TGTGCCAGCAGTCGAACAGGGGGCGGCTACGAGCAGTACTTC. Translation: CASSRTGGGYEQYF.

The genes are TRBV6-5 and TRBJ1-2, with 7 bases matching TRBD1. CDR3 length equals 13 residues. The germline V gene has CDR1 MNHEY and CDR2 SVGAGI. V was pared by 7 bases and J by 4 bases, with 6 bases of the junction left unmatched. CDR3 sequence reads: CASNPGQSYGYTF. The CDR3 region has the DNA TGTGCCAGCAATCCGGGACAGTCCTATGGCTACACCTTC.

The rearrangement joins TRBV28 to TRBJ1-1; D gene uncertain. The V and J ends lost 3 bases and 1 base respectively, with 6 bases between them. Germline V gives CDR1 MDHEN, CDR2 SYDVKM. The CDR3 is 13 amino acids. Here the CDR3 DNA reads TGTGCCAGCAGTTTGTACGGGAACACTGAAGCTTTCTTT. Protein sequence: CASSLYGNTEAFF.